A single sample is the source of the 31 T cell receptor beta chains below, sequenced in a study of blood T cell repertoires in COVID-19. Profiled with immunoSEQ multiplex PCR; TCRdb holds only in-frame clones, not every one. Of 150,000 to 200,000 clones listed, 75% to 90% are singletons. The sequencing input was peripheral blood. The receptors shown here come from a woman aged 55-70 years with acute or convalescent COVID-19.

The table lists this clone with a few counts. V usage is TRBV6-6 and J usage is TRBJ1-4; D gene ambiguous. V was trimmed by 4 bases and J by 0 bases, leaving 9 bases between them. The CDR3 totals 15 residues. The germline CDR1 and CDR2 sequences are MNHNY and SVGAGI (reference sequence). CDR3 in DNA: TGTGCCAGCAGTTTTTACAGAGCAACTAATGAAAAACTGTTTTTT. It is translated as CASSFYRATNEKLFF.

The chain combines TRBV27 with TRBJ1-6; TRBD1 might be the D (6 bases). CDR3 length: 15 residues. Germline V gene data show CDR1 as MNHEY and CDR2 as SMNVEV (reference sequence). V lost 0 bases and J lost 9, with 12 bases in between. Here the CDR3 DNA reads TGTGCCAGCAGTTTATCGAACAGGGCGTCTTCACCCCTCCACTTT. Translating gives CASSLSNRASSPLHF.

The genes are TRBV7-9 and TRBJ1-5, with 8 bases matching TRBD1. V shed 4 bases, J shed 0 bases, and the junction held 11 bases outside the gene matches. Germline V lookup: CDR1 SEHNR, CDR2 FQNEAQ (reference sequence). The CDR3 extends over 18 amino acids. For the CDR3, the DNA is TGTGCCAGCAGCTCTTTTTTCGGGACAGGTTATAGCAATCAGCCCCAGCATTTT. As protein: CASSSFFGTGYSNQPQHF.

V and J are TRBV28 and TRBJ1-1; no clear D. CDR3 size: 14 residues. V lost 3 bases to trimming and J lost 4 bases, with 12 bases between them. Germline V gene sequence: CDR1 MDHEN, CDR2 SYDVKM. CDR3 bases: TGTGCCAGCAGTTTGGGAGGGCTGAGCACTGAAGCTTTCTTT. Translated: CASSLGGLSTEAFF.

The chain carries TRBV6-5 and TRBJ2-1; 9 bases fit TRBD2. The CDR3 runs 16 residues. Germline CDR1 reads MNHEY; CDR2 reads SVGAGI. The ends lost 2 bases at V and 3 bases at J; junction bases unmatched: 5. The CDR3 DNA sequence: TGTGCCAGCAGTTACGGAGCGGGGGGCCTCTACAATGAGCAGTTCTTC. The encoded protein is CASSYGAGGLYNEQFF.

The rearrangement joins TRBV3-1 (or the pseudogene TRBV3-2) to TRBJ1-1; 7 nucleotides match TRBD1. The germline CDR1 and CDR2 sequences are LGHDT and YNNKEL (reference sequence). This CDR3 is built from 14 residues. V shed 4 bases and J 1 base; nucleotides not matched to a gene: 3. The CDR3 is CASSLRQGNTEAFF. In DNA form, the CDR3 reads TGTGCCAGCAGCCTCCGACAGGGGAACACTGAAGCTTTCTTT.

The V call is TRBV9, the J call TRBJ1-1; no clear D gene. V lost 4 bases and J lost 1, with 8 bases in between. The CDR3 contains 13 residues. Germline V gene lookup returns CDR1 SGDLS and CDR2 YYNGEE. The CDR3 DNA is TGTGCCAGCAGCATTAACAGGAACACTGAAGCTTTCTTT. Translated: CASSINRNTEAFF.

This rearrangement joins TRBV28 to TRBJ1-1; D call uncertain. V lost 4 bases, J lost 1 base, and 13 bases lay in between. The CDR3 length is 15 residues. Looked up from germline, CDR1 is MDHEN and CDR2 is SYDVKM. The CDR3 reads CASSSRVPQNTEAFF. CDR3 in DNA: TGTGCCAGCAGTTCCCGGGTCCCCCAGAACACTGAAGCTTTCTTT.

J is TRBJ2-3 and V is TRBV19; 8 positions agree with TRBD1. The length of the CDR3 is 17 residues. The trim removed 5 bases at V and 0 bases at J, leaving 10 bases unmatched. Looked up from germline, CDR1 is LNHDA and CDR2 is SQIVND (reference sequence). DNA of the CDR3: TGTGCCAGTAGTTCACACAGGGGGACTTCTAGCACAGATACGCAGTATTTT. Residues: CASSSHRGTSSTDTQYF.

The chain combines TRBV7-2 with TRBJ2-5; 8 positions agree with TRBD2. The CDR3 contains 14 residues. J lost 3 bases, V lost 7 bases, and 7 bases had no gene match. Germline CDR1 reads SGHTA; CDR2 reads FQGNSA. Here the CDR3 DNA reads TGTGCCAGCATGGGGACTAGGGGAAAAGAGACCCAGTACTTC. Encoded protein: CASMGTRGKETQYF.

The chain couples TRBV7-9 to TRBJ1-2; weak D call: TRBD1 (5 bases). V gave up 6 bases and J gave up 5 bases, with 13 bases separating them. Germline-derived CDR1 and CDR2 are SEHNR and FQNEAQ (reference sequence). The CDR3 is 13 residues long. The CDR3 bases are TGTGCCAGCAGTCAAGGGGCACCTTATGGCTACACCTTC. Translating it yields CASSQGAPYGYTF.

The J gene is TRBJ2-1, the V gene TRBV18, with 8 bases aligning to TRBD1. J gave up 0 bases and V 2 bases, and 0 bases lay outside the gene matches. CDR1 is KGHSH and CDR2 is LQKENI in the germline V gene. The CDR3 is 15 residues long. The CDR3 DNA follows: TGTGCCAGCTCACCAACAGGGGGCTCCTACAATGAGCAGTTCTTC. Residues: CASSPTGGSYNEQFF.

The V and J genes are TRBV7-2 and TRBJ2-5; 11 bases match TRBD2. The germline CDR1 and CDR2 sequences are SGHTA and FQGNSA. Trimming at V came to 5 bases and at J to 9 bases, leaving 14 bases not matched to a gene. The CDR3 is 16 amino acids. The DNA for the CDR3 is TGTGCCAGCAGCCGCCTTAGCGGGGGGGCCCGCGGGGCCCAGTACTTC. It is translated as CASSRLSGGARGAQYF.

The chain recombines TRBV6-5 with TRBJ2-7; 8 positions match TRBD1. The CDR3 length is 13 residues. The ends lost 4 bases at V and 6 bases at J; junction bases unmatched: 5. Looked up from germline, CDR1 is MNHEY and CDR2 is SVGAGI. The CDR3 coding sequence is TGTGCCAGCAGTTCAGGACAGGGTCCCGAGCAGTACTTC. It specifies CASSSGQGPEQYF.

This chain joins TRBV7-6 and TRBJ2-3; 10 nucleotides match TRBD2. Per germline, CDR1 SGHVS and CDR2 FNYEAQ. This CDR3 has 16 amino acids. J lost 3 bases, V lost 2 bases, and 5 bases had no gene match. The CDR3 region has the DNA TGTGCCAGCAGCTTATGGTCAGCGGGGGGGACAGATACGCAGTATTTT. This gives the protein CASSLWSAGGTDTQYF.

The chain recombines TRBV6-5 with TRBJ1-4; 10 bases line up with TRBD1. J lost 6 bases, V lost 7 bases, and 5 bases had no gene match. Germline V gene sequence: CDR1 MNHEY, CDR2 SVGAGI. CDR3 length: 14 amino acids. CDR3: CASTRTGGYEKLFF. CDR3 nucleotides: TGTGCCAGCACTAGGACAGGGGGTTATGAAAAACTGTTTTTT.

The chain couples TRBV6-2 or TRBV6-3 to TRBJ2-7, with 7 bases aligning to TRBD1. J lost 5 bases, V lost 6 bases, and 7 bases had no gene match. CDR1 is MNHEY and CDR2 is SVGEGT in the germline V gene. The CDR3 runs 13 residues. CDR3 in DNA: TGTGCCAGCAGCCGACAGGGAAACCACGAGCAGTACTTC. Amino acid sequence: CASSRQGNHEQYF.

This chain links TRBV6-1 with TRBJ1-5; tentatively, D is TRBD1 (6 bases). From germline, CDR1 is MNHNS and CDR2 SASEGT. The CDR3 covers 15 residues. Trimming cost V 0 bases and J 9 bases, with 15 bases left between them. The CDR3 sequence: CASSEAQQGVGPQHF. The CDR3 nucleotides are TGTGCCAGCAGTGAAGCGCAACAGGGAGTAGGGCCCCAGCATTTT.

The rearrangement links TRBV21-1 to TRBJ1-2; TRBD1, the table's D call, was not compared with the DNA. TRBV21-1 is a documented pseudogene. There are 18 residues in the CDR3. In nucleotides, the CDR3 is TGTGCCAGCAGCAAGAAAGACAGGGGTCTCTTGCCTAACTATGGCTACACCTTC. This gives the protein CASSKKDRGLLPNYGYTF.

The chain employs TRBV5-1 and TRBJ2-1, with TRBD1 matching over 8 bases. The CDR3 is made up of 14 amino acids. V trimming: 2 bases; J trimming: 3 bases; junction bases outside the gene matches: 1. Germline V CDR1 and CDR2: SGHRS, YFSETQ. The CDR3: CASSFGQGYNEQFF. The CDR3 region has the DNA TGCGCCAGCAGCTTCGGACAGGGCTACAATGAGCAGTTCTTC.

This chain joins TRBV5-4 and TRBJ1-2; 8 nucleotides align to TRBD1. V lost 3 bases, J lost 8 bases, and 6 bases stayed unmatched. The CDR3 has 13 amino acids. Germline V gives CDR1 SGHNT, CDR2 YYREEE (reference sequence). The chain's CDR3 is CASSWGTGEGYTF. CDR3 DNA sequence: TGTGCCAGCAGCTGGGGGACAGGTGAGGGCTACACCTTC.

The chain couples TRBV7-2 to TRBJ2-1; D is possibly TRBD2 (5 bases). There are 17 residues in the CDR3. Trimming stripped 5 bases from V and 0 bases from J, with 17 bases between. Looked up from germline, CDR1 is SGHTA and CDR2 is FQGNSA. For the CDR3, the DNA is TGTGCCAGCAGCCCCTATTCTAGCTACCCCTCCTACAATGAGCAGTTCTTC. Protein sequence: CASSPYSSYPSYNEQFF. Full variable domain (rest looked up from reference TRBV7-2 and TRBJ2-1): GAGVSQSPSNKVTEKGKDVELRCDPISGHTALYWYRQSLGQGLEFLIYFQGNSAPDKSGLPSDRFSAERTGGSVSTLTIQRTQQEDSAVYLCASSPYSSYPSYNEQFFGPGTRLTVL.

The V gene is TRBV4-3, the J gene TRBJ1-1; 8 bases align to TRBD1. Unmatched junction bases numbered 9, after V lost 5 bases and J lost 4 bases. Germline assignment: CDR1 LGHNA and CDR2 YSLEER. The CDR3 contains 15 residues. In nucleotides, the CDR3 is TGCGCCAGCAGCACCCTTGGACAGGGAGGCACTGAAGCTTTCTTT. Amino acids: CASSTLGQGGTEAFF.

This clone was seen more than once but under ten times. The chain is built from TRBV5-4 and TRBJ2-7, with D perhaps TRBD1 (6 bases). CDR3 length: 15 amino acids. V was clipped by 4 bases and J by 6 bases, with 20 bases between them. CDR1 is SGHNT and CDR2 is YYREEE in the germline V gene (reference sequence). This CDR3 reads CASSRLGALFSEQYF. The CDR3 DNA reads as TGTGCCAGCAGCCGTCTGGGGGCCCTTTTCTCCGAGCAGTACTTC.

This clone was counted only a few times. This sequence joins TRBV12-5 and TRBJ1-1; D uncertain. The CDR3 consists of 14 residues. V lost 7 bases and J 1 base, leaving 13 bases between the germline ends. The germline gives CDR1 LGHNT, CDR2 FRNRAP. The CDR3 region is CASAMRDPNTEAFF. CDR3 sequence (DNA): TGTGCTAGTGCTATGCGAGATCCGAACACTGAAGCTTTCTTT.

The chain carries TRBV7-3 and TRBJ1-2, with no clear D. This CDR3 has 16 amino acids. Germline loops: CDR1 SGHTA, CDR2 FQGTGA. Trimming shortened V by 5 bases and J by 4 bases, and 20 bases separated the two germline ends. CDR3 sequence: CASSPEDGLGGYGYTF. CDR3 in DNA: TGTGCCAGCAGCCCCGAGGATGGTCTCGGAGGCTATGGCTACACCTTC.

This chain joins TRBV4-1 and TRBJ1-5, with 9 bases aligning to TRBD1. J was trimmed by 6 bases and V by 6 bases; bases with no gene match: 3. The CDR3 has 13 amino acids. Per the germline V gene, CDR1 is MGHRA and CDR2 is YSYEKL. The CDR3 sequence is CASSRDRVQPQHF. CDR3 in DNA: TGCGCCAGCAGTCGGGACAGGGTTCAGCCCCAGCATTTT.

The gene calls are TRBV7-6 and TRBJ1-1; D might be TRBD1 (6 bases). Germline-derived CDR1 and CDR2 are SGHVS and FNYEAQ. Trimming pared 4 bases from V and 5 bases from J, leaving 14 bases between. The CDR3 has 14 amino acids. In nucleotides, the CDR3 is TGTGCCAGCAGCTCCCGGGGGGGCGGGACTGAAGCTTTCTTT. Translating it yields CASSSRGGGTEAFF.

The chain uses TRBV11-2 and TRBJ1-3; D may be TRBD1 (5 bases). Trimming removed 8 bases at V and 0 bases at J, with 8 bases between. This CDR3 has 13 residues. Germline values: CDR1 SGHAT, CDR2 FQNNGV. CDR3 in amino acids: CASGGFSGNTIYF. The CDR3 region has the DNA TGTGCCAGCGGGGGGTTCTCTGGAAACACCATATATTTT.

The V and J genes are TRBV6-5 and TRBJ2-4, with 7 nucleotides matching TRBD2. Germline V gene data show CDR1 as MNHEY and CDR2 as SVGAGI. This CDR3 spans 13 amino acids. V dropped 6 bases and J dropped 5; count of bases not matched to a gene: 4. CDR3 in DNA: TGTGCCAGCAGGGGACTAACGGAAAACATTCAGTACTTC. Amino acids: CASRGLTENIQYF.

This clone is a singleton in its sample. This chain joins TRBV5-1 and TRBJ1-1; no firm D call. V was cut by 0 bases and J by 7 bases, with 16 bases left in between. This CDR3 has 15 residues. From germline, CDR1 is SGHRS and CDR2 YFSETQ. In DNA, the CDR3 is TGCGCCAGCAGCTTGGATGGTGGGAGGGTAGGTGAAGCTTTCTTT. Amino acid sequence: CASSLDGGRVGEAFF.